These 20 T cell receptor beta chains were sequenced from one sample in a study of cytomegalovirus exposure and HLA in healthy donors. Data came from immunoSEQ multiplex PCR; TCRdb stores just in-frame clones and leaves some out. This table has 150,000 to 200,000 clones, about four fifths appearing once. The sample taken for sequencing was PBMCs. These receptors all stem from a young man in good health and CMV-seropositive.

This chain links TRBV30 with TRBJ1-3; tentative D call: TRBD1 (5 bases). The V gene lost 5 bases and the J gene lost 0 bases, with 8 bases spanning the gap. Germline CDR1 reads GTSNPN; CDR2 reads SVGIG (reference sequence). CDR3 size: 13 residues. The CDR3 region is CAWDSNSGNTIYF. In DNA form, the CDR3 reads TGTGCCTGGGACAGTAACTCTGGAAACACCATATATTTT.

V usage is TRBV30 and J usage is TRBJ2-7, with TRBD1 matching over 10 bases. J gave up 4 bases and V 2 bases, and 2 bases lay outside the gene matches. Germline V gene data show CDR1 as GTSNPN and CDR2 as SVGIG (reference sequence). The CDR3 length is 13 residues. The CDR3, as DNA: TGTGCCTGGAGTCCGGGACAGGGGTACGAGCAGTACTTC. Its protein product is CAWSPGQGYEQYF. Full variable domain (missing parts from reference TRBV30 and TRBJ2-7): SQTIHQWPATLVQPVGSPLSLECTVEGTSNPNLYWYRQAAGRGLQLLFYSVGIGQISSEVPQNLSASRPQDRQFILSSKKLLLSDSGFYLCAWSPGQGYEQYFGPGTRLTVT.

The rearrangement links TRBV6-1 to TRBJ2-3; TRBD1 aligns across 8 bases. Trimming removed 10 bases from V and 6 bases from J; junction bases left unmatched: 6. This CDR3 spans 12 amino acids. The germline gives CDR1 MNHNS, CDR2 SASEGT. The CDR3 sequence is CATFDRGDTQYF. In nucleotides, the CDR3 is TGTGCCACCTTCGACAGGGGTGATACGCAGTATTTT.

V is TRBV30 and J is TRBJ1-2; the D gene is possibly TRBD1 (6 bases). With 5 bases removed from V and 4 bases from J, the gap between germline ends came to 14 bases. The length of the CDR3 is 13 residues. CDR1 GTSNPN and CDR2 SVGIG come from the germline V gene (reference sequence). The CDR3 reads CAWGPGAGYGYTF. In DNA, the CDR3 is TGTGCCTGGGGTCCAGGGGCTGGCTATGGCTACACCTTC.

The rearrangement links TRBV28 to TRBJ1-2; tentatively, D is TRBD1 (5 bases). Per the germline V gene, CDR1 is MDHEN and CDR2 is SYDVKM. Trimming cost V 3 bases and J 7 bases, with 18 bases left between them. The CDR3 consists of 15 residues. DNA of the CDR3: TGTGCCAGCAGTTTTGTCCAGGGCGCTGTATTTGGCTACACCTTC. This encodes CASSFVQGAVFGYTF.

The gene calls are TRBV29-1 and TRBJ1-2; 7 positions agree with TRBD1. The trim removed 2 bases at V and 2 bases at J, leaving 2 bases unmatched. The CDR3 spans 13 residues. Looked up from germline, CDR1 is SQVTM and CDR2 is ANQGSEA. The CDR3 here is CSVEQTGNYGYTF. CDR3 sequence (DNA): TGCAGCGTTGAACAGACAGGGAACTATGGCTACACCTTC.

This clone was counted between two and nine times. The rearrangement joins TRBV19 to TRBJ2-7; TRBD2 agrees at 7 bases. Trimming took 4 bases from V and 2 from J; bases not matched to a gene: 2. In germline, CDR1 is LNHDA, CDR2 SQIVND (reference sequence). This CDR3 is built from 13 residues. CDR3 DNA: TGTGCCAGTAGTAGGCGGGGGACCTACGAGCAGTACTTC. Residues: CASSRRGTYEQYF.

The CDR3 loop is CASSPGSNQPQHF. DNA of the CDR3: TGTGCCAGCAGTCCAGGGAGCAATCAGCCCCAGCATTTT. This chain links TRBV27 with TRBJ1-5; D is possibly TRBD1 (5 bases). The V gene lost 5 bases and the J gene lost 1 base, with 6 bases spanning the gap. Germline V gene data show CDR1 as MNHEY and CDR2 as SMNVEV (reference sequence). This CDR3 is 13 amino acids long.

The chain recombines TRBV28 with TRBJ2-5, with TRBD1 matching over 8 bases. The CDR3 is made up of 14 amino acids. Germline V gives CDR1 MDHEN, CDR2 SYDVKM. V lost 2 bases and J lost 4; bases outside the gene matches: 3. Here the CDR3 reads CASSLRQGRETQYF. CDR3 nucleotide sequence: TGTGCCAGCAGTTTAAGACAGGGGAGAGAGACCCAGTACTTC.

V usage is TRBV5-1 and J usage is TRBJ2-3; 10 bases fit TRBD2. Germline V gene data show CDR1 as SGHRS and CDR2 as YFSETQ. V shed 4 bases and J 3 bases; nucleotides not matched to a gene: 5. CDR3 length: 15 amino acids. The CDR3 is CASSPPGLATDTQYF. The DNA for the CDR3 is TGCGCCAGCAGCCCGCCGGGACTAGCGACAGATACGCAGTATTTT.

The chain carries TRBV19 and TRBJ2-3; weak D call: TRBD1 (6 bases). The germline V and J ends were trimmed by 3 bases and 1 base, with 11 bases remaining between them. The CDR3 spans 15 residues. Germline V gene data show CDR1 as LNHDA and CDR2 as SQIVND (reference sequence). CDR3 DNA: TGTGCCAGTAGTATGGCCAGGGGCGGCACAGATACGCAGTATTTT. Its protein is CASSMARGGTDTQYF.

This clone was seen a single time. V and J are TRBV2 and TRBJ2-1; D remains unclear. Trimming stripped 2 bases from V and 7 bases from J, with 15 bases between. This CDR3 is 15 amino acids long. CDR1 is SNHLY and CDR2 is FYNNEI in the germline V gene. The DNA for the CDR3 is TGTGCCAGCAGTGAAATTAGTCTCGGGTGGAATGAGCAGTTCTTC. This gives the protein CASSEISLGWNEQFF.

The J gene is TRBJ2-7, the V gene TRBV28, with TRBD1 matching 7 bases. The CDR3 has 14 amino acids. Germline V CDR1 and CDR2: MDHEN, SYDVKM. V trimming: 6 bases; J trimming: 6 bases; junction bases outside the gene matches: 11. The CDR3 region has the DNA TGTGCCAGCAGCCCCAGACAGGGATGGCGCGAGCAGTACTTC. This sequence encodes CASSPRQGWREQYF.

The chain links TRBV28 to TRBJ1-5; possibly TRBD1 for D (6 bases). The CDR3 length is 15 residues. Germline V gene data show CDR1 as MDHEN and CDR2 as SYDVKM. V lost 3 bases to trimming and J lost 2 bases, with 11 bases between them. The CDR3 sequence is CASSLGAVGNQPQHF. The CDR3 nucleotides read TGTGCCAGCAGTTTGGGGGCAGTGGGCAATCAGCCCCAGCATTTT.

The gene calls are TRBV28 and TRBJ2-7; D possibly corresponds to TRBD2 (6 bases). Trimming shortened V by 2 bases and J by 4 bases, and 12 bases separated the two germline ends. The germline V gene encodes CDR1 MDHEN and CDR2 SYDVKM. This CDR3 has 14 residues. The CDR3 spells CASSLLGGMYEQYF. The CDR3, as DNA: TGTGCCAGCAGTTTACTTGGGGGGATGTACGAGCAGTACTTC.

The chain combines TRBV7-3 with TRBJ2-6; 9 positions match TRBD1. CDR1 SGHTA and CDR2 FQGTGA come from the germline V gene. This CDR3 contains 16 residues. V shed 5 bases, J shed 0 bases, and the junction held 2 bases outside the gene matches. CDR3: CASSKDRGSGANVLTF. The CDR3, as DNA: TGTGCCAGCAGCAAGGACAGGGGCTCTGGGGCCAACGTCCTGACTTTC.

V and J are TRBV6-5 and TRBJ2-5, with 9 bases identical to TRBD1. The CDR3 is made up of 14 amino acids. The germline V gene encodes CDR1 MNHEY and CDR2 SVGAGI. The V segment lost 6 bases and the J segment 5 bases; nucleotides outside the gene matches: 7. The CDR3 is CASSRGTGWETQYF. The DNA of the CDR3 is TGTGCCAGCAGCCGCGGGACAGGGTGGGAGACCCAGTACTTC.

V is TRBV28 and J is TRBJ2-7; D is perhaps TRBD2 (7 bases). The germline V and J ends were trimmed by 5 bases and 5 bases, with 19 bases remaining between them. CDR3 length: 15 amino acids. Germline CDR1 MDHEN, CDR2 SYDVKM. CDR3 in amino acids: CASSLTGGGPDEQYF. The DNA for the CDR3 is TGTGCCAGCAGTCTTACAGGCGGGGGCCCCGACGAGCAGTACTTC.

The rearrangement uses TRBV7-2 and TRBJ2-1; tentative D call: TRBD2 (5 bases). The CDR3 sequence is 15 residues long. CDR1 is SGHTA and CDR2 is FQGNSA in the germline V gene. V lost 2 bases to trimming and J lost 6 bases, with 14 bases between them. CDR3 loop: CASSLLGIVTNEQFF. The CDR3 DNA reads TGTGCCAGCAGCTTACTCGGGATAGTCACCAATGAGCAGTTCTTC.

This CDR3 reads CASSEWGTGGYEQYF. CDR3 nucleotides: TGTGCCAGCAGTGAATGGGGGACGGGAGGGTACGAGCAGTACTTC. The rearrangement links TRBV2 to TRBJ2-7, with TRBD2 matching 8 bases. Germline CDR1 SNHLY, CDR2 FYNNEI. The CDR3 extends over 15 amino acids. The ends lost 2 bases at V and 4 bases at J; junction bases unmatched: 7.